Shown below are 32 T cell receptor beta chains from a single sample sequenced in a study of shared clonotypes between healthy human individuals. Sequencing was performed with immunoSEQ multiplex PCR; in TCRdb, only in-frame clones are kept and a portion is missing. The table records over a million clones, just under 99% of them present only once. The sample comprised naive CD4+ T cells sorted from blood. Specified subset: CD45RA+ positively selected. All receptors come from a young man in good health.

CDR3 in DNA: TGTGCCAGCAGTTCACAGGGGGCAACGGTTGAAGCTTTCTTT. It encodes CASSSQGATVEAFF. This chain links TRBV7-8 with TRBJ1-1; 9 bases fit TRBD1. The trim removed 6 bases at V and 7 bases at J, leaving 9 bases unmatched. Germline assignment: CDR1 SGHVS and CDR2 FQNEAQ. The CDR3 covers 14 residues. The whole variable domain, remainder taken from reference TRBV7-8 and TRBJ1-1, is GAGVSQSPRYKVAKRGQDVALRCDPISGHVSLFWYQQALGQGPEFLTYFQNEAQLDKSGLPSDRFFAERPEGSVSTLKIQRTQQEDSAVYLCASSSQGATVEAFFGQGTRLTVV.

The V and J genes are TRBV30 and TRBJ1-4, with 10 nucleotides matching TRBD1. The CDR3 is made up of 15 amino acids. V dropped 4 bases and J dropped 1; count of bases not matched to a gene: 3. Germline values: CDR1 GTSNPN, CDR2 SVGIG (reference sequence). The CDR3 region is CAWNRDRGTNEKLFF. The DNA for the CDR3 is TGTGCCTGGAACCGGGACAGGGGAACTAATGAAAAACTGTTTTTT.

This clone was picked up one time. The chain couples TRBV5-1 to TRBJ1-4, with a weak D call TRBD1 (5 bases). This CDR3 has 17 amino acids. Germline CDR1 is SGHRS and CDR2 is YFSETQ. The V end lost 1 base, the J end lost 3 bases, and 16 bases lay between the germline ends. Here the CDR3 reads CASSLLEGSSSNEKLFF. CDR3 nucleotides: TGCGCCAGCAGCTTGTTGGAGGGGTCCTCCTCTAATGAAAAACTGTTTTTT.

As to this clone: Other DNA sequences within the sample encode an identical CDR3. The V call is TRBV2, the J call TRBJ1-2, with 7 bases lining up with TRBD1. With V trimmed by 6 bases and J by 2 bases, 3 bases remained unmatched. CDR3 length: 13 amino acids. Germline V gene lookup returns CDR1 SNHLY and CDR2 FYNNEI. CDR3 coding DNA: TGTGCCAGCAGCCTACAGGGGAACTATGGCTACACCTTC. Translation: CASSLQGNYGYTF.

This chain uses TRBV5-1 with TRBJ2-2; the D gene is possibly TRBD1 (5 bases). Trimming stripped 0 bases from V and 3 bases from J, with 12 bases between. Germline CDR1 SGHRS, CDR2 YFSETQ. CDR3 length: 16 amino acids. CDR3 in amino acids: CASSLEGAAYTGELFF. The DNA for the CDR3 is TGCGCCAGCAGCTTGGAAGGGGCAGCCTACACCGGGGAGCTGTTTTTT.

V is TRBV5-6 and J is TRBJ2-7, with a possible D match to TRBD2 (5 bases). The germline V and J ends were trimmed by 4 bases and 2 bases, with 10 bases remaining between them. The CDR3 spans 13 residues. Germline V gives CDR1 SGHDT, CDR2 YYEEEE. CDR3 amino acids: CASSKTTTYEQYF. DNA for the CDR3: TGTGCCAGCAGCAAGACTACCACCTACGAGCAGTACTTC.

V is TRBV6-1 and J is TRBJ1-4, with 7 bases matching TRBD1. This CDR3 contains 14 residues. Germline CDR1 is MNHNS and CDR2 is SASEGT. With V trimmed by 2 bases and J by 5 bases, 2 bases remained unmatched. The CDR3 DNA reads TGTGCCAGCAGTGAAACAGGGGACAATGAAAAACTGTTTTTT. This encodes CASSETGDNEKLFF.

The chain carries TRBV7-2 and TRBJ2-1; 10 bases match TRBD2. Losses at the gene ends were 6 bases for V and 4 bases for J; bases not matched to a gene: 6. Germline CDR1 and CDR2: SGHTA and FQGNSA. The CDR3 is 15 residues long. The CDR3 sequence is CASSPSGSIYNEQFF. CDR3 DNA sequence: TGTGCCAGCAGTCCTAGCGGGAGTATATACAATGAGCAGTTCTTC. The entire variable domain, with the rest obtained from reference TRBV7-2 and TRBJ2-1, is as follows: GAGVSQSPSNKVTEKGKDVELRCDPISGHTALYWYRQSLGQGLEFLIYFQGNSAPDKSGLPSDRFSAERTGGSVSTLTIQRTQQEDSAVYLCASSPSGSIYNEQFFGPGTRLTVL.

The gene calls are TRBV18 and TRBJ2-3; 7 bases map to TRBD2. Germline CDR1 reads KGHSH; CDR2 reads LQKENI. V was clipped by 6 bases and J by 0 bases; unmatched bases: 3. There are 14 residues in the CDR3. CDR3 in DNA: TGTGCCAGCTCCCTAGCGGTCAGCACAGATACGCAGTATTTT. Protein sequence: CASSLAVSTDTQYF.

CDR3 sequence: CASSFGSQSTGELFF. CDR3 in DNA: TGTGCCAGCAGCTTTGGTTCGCAAAGCACCGGGGAGCTGTTTTTT. This chain uses TRBV5-4 with TRBJ2-2; D is uncertain. Germline values: CDR1 SGHNT, CDR2 YYREEE (reference sequence). V dropped 2 bases and J dropped 4 bases, with 12 bases sitting between them. The CDR3 contains 15 residues.

CDR3 amino acids: CASIAGGLGYNEQFF. For the CDR3, the DNA is TGTGCCAGTATAGCGGGAGGGCTGGGGTACAATGAGCAGTTCTTC. This chain joins TRBV28 and TRBJ2-1; the match to TRBD2 covers 11 bases. There are 15 residues in the CDR3. V lost 9 bases to trimming and J lost 4 bases; unmatched junction nucleotides: 8. The germline V gene encodes CDR1 MDHEN and CDR2 SYDVKM.

The V call is TRBV5-4, the J call TRBJ1-4; D remains ambiguous. Germline V gene lookup returns CDR1 SGHNT and CDR2 YYREEE (reference sequence). The V end lost 0 bases, the J end lost 8 bases, and 8 bases lay between the germline ends. The CDR3 has 13 residues. CDR3 sequence: CASSLGQREKLFF. As DNA, the CDR3 is TGTGCCAGCAGCTTGGGGCAGCGGGAAAAACTGTTTTTT.

The chain uses TRBV11-3 and TRBJ2-2; D ambiguous. V lost 2 bases and J 6 bases, leaving 7 bases between the germline ends. The CDR3 consists of 13 residues. Germline lookup yields CDR1 SGHNT and CDR2 YENEEA. CDR3 nucleotide sequence: TGTGCCAGCAGCTTATCGTCCCCCGGGGAGCTGTTTTTT. It translates to CASSLSSPGELFF.

The V call is TRBV6-1, the J call TRBJ1-2; perhaps TRBD1 as D (5 bases). Germline V gives CDR1 MNHNS, CDR2 SASEGT. The CDR3 length is 12 residues. Trimming stripped 7 bases from V and 2 bases from J, with 8 bases between. This CDR3 reads CASTRTNYGYTF. DNA for the CDR3: TGTGCCAGCACCAGGACAAACTATGGCTACACCTTC.

The chain carries TRBV7-9 and TRBJ2-1, with 13 positions matching TRBD2. The CDR3 loop spans 16 amino acids. The germline CDR1 and CDR2 sequences are SEHNR and FQNEAQ (reference sequence). The V segment lost 7 bases and the J segment 9 bases; nucleotides outside the gene matches: 12. The CDR3 reads CASIATGLAGEGEQFF. The CDR3 coding sequence is TGTGCCAGCATCGCAACCGGACTAGCGGGAGAGGGTGAGCAGTTCTTC. The full variable domain, with the rest looked up from reference TRBV7-9 and TRBJ2-1, is DTGVSQNPRHKITKRGQNVTFRCDPISEHNRLYWYRQTLGQGPEFLTYFQNEAQLEKSRLLSDRFSAERPKGSFSTLEIQRTEQGDSAMYLCASIATGLAGEGEQFFGPGTRLTVL.

The V and J genes are TRBV5-1 and TRBJ2-7; 7 bases are a match to TRBD2. The CDR3 totals 14 residues. CDR1 and CDR2 (germline): SGHRS, YFSETQ. Trimming cost V 2 bases and J 6 bases; bases outside gene matches: 8. The CDR3 DNA follows: TGCGCCAGCAGCTTTGGGGGAGGGCTTGCCGAGCAGTACTTC. Its protein is CASSFGGGLAEQYF.

J is TRBJ1-2 and V is TRBV6-5; no clear D. Trimming left V 10 bases short and J 4 bases short, with 4 bases between. The CDR3 extends over 9 amino acids. Germline V lookup: CDR1 MNHEY, CDR2 SVGAGI. CDR3 nucleotides: TGTGCCAAACCCTATGGCTACACCTTC. This sequence encodes CAKPYGYTF.

The chain employs TRBV19 and TRBJ1-4; 9 positions match TRBD1. This CDR3 region has 18 residues. Germline V CDR1 and CDR2: LNHDA, SQIVND (reference sequence). After removal of 4 bases from V and 8 bases from J, the junction contained 17 bases not matched to a gene. The CDR3 is CASSRSDRGPTQEEKLFF. CDR3 bases: TGTGCCAGTAGTAGGTCGGACAGGGGCCCAACCCAGGAAGAAAAACTGTTTTTT.

The chain joins TRBV5-8 to TRBJ1-2; 8 nucleotides align to TRBD1. V was pared by 4 bases and J by 2 bases, with 7 bases of the junction left unmatched. The germline CDR1 and CDR2 sequences are SGHTS and YDEGEE. The CDR3 length is 15 residues. CDR3 amino acids: CASSPDRDPNYGYTF. The CDR3 coding sequence is TGTGCCAGCAGCCCGGACAGGGACCCAAACTATGGCTACACCTTC.

CDR3 loop: CASSPRDRVLYNEQFF. In nucleotides, the CDR3 is TGTGCCAGCTCACCCCGCGACAGGGTTCTCTACAATGAGCAGTTCTTC. The chain combines TRBV18 with TRBJ2-1, with TRBD1 matching over 7 bases. The CDR3 totals 16 residues. CDR1 is KGHSH, CDR2 LQKENI, per germline. V lost 3 bases, J lost 3 bases, and 8 bases stayed unmatched.

The chain has TRBV30 and TRBJ1-5; 7 positions agree with TRBD1. Germline V CDR1 and CDR2: GTSNPN, SVGIG (reference sequence). V was clipped by 2 bases and J by 2 bases; unmatched bases: 9. The CDR3 loop spans 16 amino acids. The CDR3 loop is CAWSLRGGAGNQPQHF. CDR3 DNA: TGTGCCTGGAGTTTACGAGGGGGCGCGGGCAATCAGCCCCAGCATTTT.

This chain joins TRBV5-1 and TRBJ2-7, with D possibly TRBD2 on 6 matching bases. Trimming took 4 bases from V and 7 from J, leaving 12 bases between them. The CDR3 loop spans 12 amino acids. CDR1 is SGHRS, CDR2 YFSETQ, per germline. CDR3 sequence: CASSPAGREQYF. The CDR3 DNA is TGCGCCAGCAGCCCGGCGGGACGGGAGCAGTACTTC.

The rearrangement joins TRBV7-2 to TRBJ2-7, with D unresolved. The CDR3 sequence is 14 residues long. The germline gives CDR1 SGHTA, CDR2 FQGNSA. Trimming stripped 2 bases from V and 3 bases from J, with 11 bases between. The CDR3 loop is CASSLSPDVYEQYF. The CDR3, as DNA: TGTGCCAGCAGCTTATCCCCGGATGTCTACGAGCAGTACTTC.

This clone was counted a few times. Other DNA sequences in the same sample also yield this CDR3. The chain carries TRBV18 and TRBJ2-7; D uncertain. Trimming removed 0 bases at V and 3 bases at J, with 6 bases between. The CDR3 runs to 13 residues. The germline V gene has CDR1 KGHSH and CDR2 LQKENI. The CDR3 is CASSPPGSYEQYF. Here the CDR3 DNA reads TGTGCCAGCTCACCACCGGGCAGCTACGAGCAGTACTTC. The variable domain in full, with the rest retrieved from reference TRBV18 and TRBJ2-7, is NAGVMQNPRHLVRRRGQEARLRCSPMKGHSHVYWYRQLPEEGLKFMVYLQKENIIDESGMPKERFSAEFPKEGPSILRIQQVVRGDSAAYFCASSPPGSYEQYFGPGTRLTVT.

V and J are TRBV5-1 and TRBJ2-7; TRBD2 might be the D (6 bases). With 4 bases removed from V and 1 base from J, the gap between germline ends came to 15 bases. This CDR3 contains 15 residues. Germline-derived CDR1 and CDR2 are SGHRS and YFSETQ. CDR3 DNA: TGCGCCAGCAGCCTTAGCACGGCGGGATCCTACGAGCAGTACTTC. The encoded protein is CASSLSTAGSYEQYF.

This rearrangement joins TRBV7-9 to TRBJ2-3; 10 nucleotides agree with TRBD2. The CDR3 has 15 residues. Germline values: CDR1 SEHNR, CDR2 FQNEAQ (reference sequence). Trimming cost V 7 bases and J 2 bases; bases outside gene matches: 6. The CDR3: CASKRTSGPTDTQYF. CDR3 in DNA: TGTGCCAGCAAAAGGACTAGCGGCCCCACAGATACGCAGTATTTT.

Details on this clone: This specimen includes other DNA sequences encoding the same CDR3. The V gene is TRBV5-1, the J gene TRBJ2-1; D not certain. CDR3 size: 11 residues. Trimming took 4 bases from V and 3 from J, leaving 2 bases between them. Looked up from germline, CDR1 is SGHRS and CDR2 is YFSETQ. The CDR3 DNA reads TGCGCCAGCAGCAGCTACAATGAGCAGTTCTTC. Translating gives CASSSYNEQFF.

This clone has just one count. The V call is TRBV4-2, the J call TRBJ1-5; the D is unclear. This CDR3 comprises 13 residues. With 4 bases removed from V and 3 bases from J, the gap between germline ends came to 7 bases. Germline V gives CDR1 LGHNA, CDR2 YNFKEQ. The CDR3 sequence is CASSLRINQPQHF. The CDR3 DNA is TGTGCCAGCAGCCTACGGATCAATCAGCCCCAGCATTTT.

The chain employs TRBV5-5 and TRBJ1-2, with D tentatively TRBD1 (6 bases). The CDR3 is made up of 15 amino acids. Germline V CDR1 and CDR2: SGHKS, YYEKEE (reference sequence). V was pared by 1 base and J by 4 bases, with 14 bases between. The CDR3 here is CASSLPRDTLYGYTF. In DNA, the CDR3 is TGTGCCAGCAGCTTGCCCCGGGACACACTCTATGGCTACACCTTC.

This chain links TRBV28 with TRBJ1-2; D remains ambiguous. The CDR3 sequence is 12 residues long. V was cut by 5 bases and J by 0 bases, with 4 bases left in between. Germline V lookup: CDR1 MDHEN, CDR2 SYDVKM. CDR3 sequence reads: CASSEANYGYTF. The CDR3, as DNA: TGTGCCAGCAGTGAAGCTAACTATGGCTACACCTTC.

V usage is TRBV2 and J usage is TRBJ2-1, with 11 bases aligning to TRBD2. The V and J ends lost 4 bases and 5 bases, in that order; junction bases with no gene match: 4. The CDR3 totals 15 residues. Looked up from germline, CDR1 is SNHLY and CDR2 is FYNNEI. The chain's CDR3 is CASSAGTSGHNEQFF. The DNA of the CDR3 is TGTGCCAGCAGTGCCGGGACTAGCGGCCACAATGAGCAGTTCTTC.

The chain uses TRBV28 and TRBJ2-3, with 7 bases identical to TRBD1. Per germline, CDR1 MDHEN and CDR2 SYDVKM. This CDR3 is built from 16 residues. J lost 0 bases, V lost 5 bases, and 8 bases had no gene match. The CDR3 bases are TGTGCCAGCAGTGCCCCGGGACAGAAAAGCACAGATACGCAGTATTTT. This codes for CASSAPGQKSTDTQYF.